Listed below are T cell receptor beta chains from one sample, sequenced in a study of T cell repertoires in cytomegalovirus infection. TCRdb passed the reads through MiXCR, listing each CDR3 protein once. The data hold hundreds of thousands of distinct CDR3 sequences, with 5% to 8.5% observed a single time. Material for sequencing was PBMCs. The receptor source for this set is a human donor in good health (CMV status not recorded). Some clones in this sample may be carry-over from other donors' samples. CDR3s include the opening cysteine and the closing phenylalanine or tryptophan. Fields, in order: V gene, CDR3 protein.

v_gene: TRBV7-9
CDR3aa: CASSQTAPYEQYF

v_gene: TRBV5-4
CDR3aa: CASSLGAGQRDEQYF

v_gene: TRBV7-2
CDR3aa: CASSLELTNTEAFF

v_gene: TRBV18
CDR3aa: CASSLERQNLYEQYF

v_gene: TRBV12-3/TRBV12-4
CDR3aa: CASSLAWTGVINEQFF

v_gene: TRBV7-9
CDR3aa: CASSSEGGASNQPQHF

v_gene: TRBV9
CDR3aa: CASSVAGGGSPLEQFF

v_gene: TRBV7-2
CDR3aa: CASPEARPGTDTQYF

v_gene: TRBV7-2
CDR3aa: CASSLTSGGQQFF

v_gene: TRBV11-2
CDR3aa: CASSLVGVFYGYTF

v_gene: TRBV7-2
CDR3aa: CASSSRDRVSSNQPQHF

v_gene: TRBV29-1
CDR3aa: CSGTTGGDTEAFF

v_gene: TRBV7-2
CDR3aa: CASSLWGGSSGANVLTF